This TCR beta chain was documented in a study of early T cells in non-severe SARS-CoV-2 infection. With 8 bases clipped from V and 9 bases from J, the junction kept 21 bases outside the gene matches. Germline loops: CDR1 MDHEN, CDR2 SYDVKM. This CDR3 is 17 amino acids long. Individual cDNA molecules carried attached unique molecular identifiers. MiXCR, run by TCRdb on the 5' RACE reads, gives a single entry per CDR3 protein. The sample consists of tens of thousands of distinct CDR3 sequences, 14% to 15% of them appearing once. The clonotype comes from an adult who was a healthcare worker with PCR-confirmed SARS-CoV-2 infection or an uninfected control (not recorded which). The chain uses TRBV28 and TRBJ1-2, with TRBD1 matching over 10 bases. The sequenced material came from whole blood. The CDR3 loop is CASGGRDRGPAFRRYTF. The CDR3 region has the DNA TGTGCCAGCGGGGGTCGGGACAGGGGCCCCGCGTTCCGCCGCTACACCTTC.